This paragraph reports one T cell receptor (beta chain). Its binding antigen is unknown. Per-base qualities were not stored, and no clone one base away is much larger. Systemically healthy Caucasian individuals from Russia, 35 to 50 in total and aged roughly 6 to 100 years, were included as donors. Each donor gave ten milliliters of peripheral blood, drawn into EDTA-treated Vacutainer tubes. Ficoll-Paque density-gradient centrifugation was used to isolate PBMCs, with at least 6 million obtained per sample. Total RNA, at least 6 micrograms per sample, was extracted from PBMCs with Trizol reagent. The percentages of naive CD45RAhigh/CD27high T cells were determined by flow cytometry on a PBMC aliquot from every donor. Libraries were built with 5' RACE. TCRdb records Illumina HiSeq 2500 as the sequencer. A second roughly 7 to 12 cycle PCR used a sample-barcoded 5' primer and a J-beta primer mix. A template-switch 5' adaptor carrying 12 random nucleotides introduced a unique molecular identifier onto each TCR beta cDNA molecule. At least 2.5 million CDR3-containing paired-end reads were obtained from each sample. All of the RNA was converted into first-strand cDNA using the Mint cDNA synthesis kit, with a TRBC-specific oligonucleotide serving as the primer. Following uracil-DNA glycosylase treatment, a first 18-cycle PCR with universal primers M1SS and BC2_uni_R was performed on all cDNA. In the paper's pipeline: Normalization of each sample was performed by random selection of 1 million high-quality reads, each carrying a distinct molecular identifier. Reads sharing molecular identifiers were discarded rather than binned into consensus sequences. MiTCR, set to a Q25 quality threshold and the strictest error-elimination algorithm, was used for CDR3 identification, clonotype clustering and error correction. A nonparametric unseen species model with Euler transformation was used to estimate lower-bound total TCR beta diversity. The public sequencing data were trimmed at Q25 with fastp and processed into clonotypes with MiXCR by TCRdb, which kept only in-frame beta chains. Entries that share a CDR3 protein sequence are merged under the most common genes and DNA. The V and J calls were determined by TCRdb, not by the authors. This sample gives hundreds of thousands of distinct CDR3 sequences in total; around a quarter of them show up just once. Together, the top ten hold roughly 3.1% of the sample.

These data are taken from a study of blood T cells in healthy people across ages (dated by TCRdb to between 2015 and 2016). Regarding the research as a whole: In model experiments, template switching captured about one uniquely barcoded TCR beta cDNA molecule for every two T cells. For two donors (one aged 18 to 29 and one aged 80 or older), the study analyzed two additional independent replicas of 1 million unique cDNA reads from the same blood draw. The donors were split into four age groups: young (average approximately 16 years), middle-aged (more than 35), aged (roughly 68) and long-lived (roughly 77). Age-related changes in TCR beta repertoire diversity were measured in the study by deep sequencing normalized with unique cDNA molecular identifiers.

Paper-wide results and their limitations: The percentage of naive T cells measured by flow cytometry correlated strongly with observed TCR beta diversity. The long-lived group showed more naive CD4+ T cells, fewer expanded clones and increased TCR diversity than the aged group, suggesting age selection. Because profiling used bulk unsorted PBMCs, naive and antigen-experienced compartments could not be compared conclusively. Observed TCR beta diversity per million T cells fell roughly linearly with age, and a significant reduction was already apparent by age around 40. Total diversity estimates from one million sequenced T cells were considered lower bounds and underestimates. The CMV infection status of donors was not known, potentially confounding age-related changes in expanded clonotypes.

This sample also appeared in a second study, on T cells of mothers and their children. The second study, in turn, reports: The donors were nine systemically healthy Caucasian individuals, made up of three mothers and their six children. cDNA synthesis consumed the entire amount of extracted RNA, loaded at approximately 1.5 ug RNA in each 15 ul reaction. Sample barcodes and 2-4 random nucleotides were added via the M1S primer in the second PCR. Over 9.5 million TCR beta CDR3 reads were obtained for each mother, and 2.5 million to 3 million reads were obtained for each child. Thymic selection similarly shapes TCR recombination output in related and unrelated pairs, with minor effect from inherited differences. Related mother-child pairs always showed normalized repertoire overlap that was slightly higher than in unrelated mother-child pairs, though the difference was never significant. Persistent microchimeric T cell clones were not detected, at a sensitivity of roughly 100 clones per million clonotypes. The study used deep NGS to compare TCR beta repertoires of mothers and children, seeking features distinguishing related mother-child pairs from unrelated individuals. The mean age was 40 +/- 4 years for the mothers and about 10 +/- 4 years for the children. Libraries were sequenced on Illumina HiSeq 2000 with 100+100 nt paired-end reads after adapter ligation with NEBNext reagents. Mother and child libraries were prepared a month apart and sequenced in separate runs to prevent cross-contamination. Between roughly 500,000 and 2,100,000 distinct TCR beta clonotypes were identified per donor. Naive TCR beta clonotypes were estimated from low-frequency clonotypes matched to each donor's FACS-determined naive share, without sorting.

Material: blood. The TCR comes from a boy younger than 18 in good health.

The CDR3 reads as follows: CATSTGEGNTIYF. The bases read TGTGCCACCAGCACAGGGGAAGGAAACACCATATATTTT. The chain joins TRBV15 to TRBJ1-3; tentative D gene TRBD1, with 6 bases matching. As encoded in the germline V gene (reference sequence), CDR1 is LNHNV while CDR2 is YYDKDF. The CDR3, from cysteine to phenylalanine, totals 13 residues. The retained sequence is limited to the CDR3, 39 bases, with the frame set at the first base. Between the V and J ends, shortened by 4 bases and 4 bases respectively, the junction contains 8 bases.